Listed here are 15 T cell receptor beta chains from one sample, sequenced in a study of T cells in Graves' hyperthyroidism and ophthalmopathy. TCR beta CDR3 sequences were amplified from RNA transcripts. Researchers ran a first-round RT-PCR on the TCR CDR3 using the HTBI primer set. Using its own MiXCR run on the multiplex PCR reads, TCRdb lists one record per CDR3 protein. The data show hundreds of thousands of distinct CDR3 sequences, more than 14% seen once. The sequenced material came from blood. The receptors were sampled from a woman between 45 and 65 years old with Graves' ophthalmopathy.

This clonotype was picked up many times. CDR3 in DNA: TGTGCCAGCTCACCATTAGACAGGGGCCCAGATACTGAAGCTTTCTTT. Protein product: CASSPLDRGPDTEAFF. The V call is TRBV18, the J call TRBJ1-1, with 8 nucleotides matching TRBD1. The CDR3 extends over 16 amino acids. J gave up 5 bases and V 2 bases, and 10 bases lay outside the gene matches. CDR1 and CDR2 from the germline V gene are KGHSH and LQKENI.

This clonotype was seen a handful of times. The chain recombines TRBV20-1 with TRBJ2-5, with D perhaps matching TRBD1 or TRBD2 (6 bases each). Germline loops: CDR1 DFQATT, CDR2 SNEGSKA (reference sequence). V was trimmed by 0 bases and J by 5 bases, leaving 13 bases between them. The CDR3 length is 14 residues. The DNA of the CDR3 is TGCAGTGCTAGAGATTACGGGGGCGGGGAGACCCAGTACTTC. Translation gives CSARDYGGGETQYF.

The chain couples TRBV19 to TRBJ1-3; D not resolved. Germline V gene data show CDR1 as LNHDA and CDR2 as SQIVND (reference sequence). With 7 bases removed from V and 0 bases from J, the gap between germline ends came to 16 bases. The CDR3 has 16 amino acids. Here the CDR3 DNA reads TGTGCCAGTAACGATAACAGAGGCACCTCTGGAAACACCATATATTTT. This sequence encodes CASNDNRGTSGNTIYF. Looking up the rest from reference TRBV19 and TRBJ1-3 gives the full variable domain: DGGITQSPKYLFRKEGQNVTLSCEQNLNHDAMYWYRQDPGQGLRLIYYSQIVNDFQKGDIAEGYSVSREKKESFPLTVTSAQKNPTAFYLCASNDNRGTSGNTIYFGEGSWLTVV.

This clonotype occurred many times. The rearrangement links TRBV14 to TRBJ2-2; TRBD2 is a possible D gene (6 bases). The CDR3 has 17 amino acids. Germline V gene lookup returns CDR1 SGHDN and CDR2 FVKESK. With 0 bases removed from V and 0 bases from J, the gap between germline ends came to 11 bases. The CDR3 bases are TGTGCCAGCAGCCAAGAGTGGGCTAGCGCGAACACCGGGGAGCTGTTTTTT. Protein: CASSQEWASANTGELFF.

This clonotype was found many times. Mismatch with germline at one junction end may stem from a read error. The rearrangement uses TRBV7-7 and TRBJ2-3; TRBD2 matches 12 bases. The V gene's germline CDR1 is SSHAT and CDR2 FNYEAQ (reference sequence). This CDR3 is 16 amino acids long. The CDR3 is CASSRTSGTGTDTQYF. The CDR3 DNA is TGTGCTAGCAGCCGGACTAGCGGGACAGGCACAGATACGCAGTATTTT.

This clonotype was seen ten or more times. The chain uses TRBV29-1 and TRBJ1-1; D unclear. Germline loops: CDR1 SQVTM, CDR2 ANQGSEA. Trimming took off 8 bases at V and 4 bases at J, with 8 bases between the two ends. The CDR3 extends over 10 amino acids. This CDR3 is CSIHGTEAFF. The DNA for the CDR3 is TGCAGCATACATGGCACTGAAGCTTTCTTT.

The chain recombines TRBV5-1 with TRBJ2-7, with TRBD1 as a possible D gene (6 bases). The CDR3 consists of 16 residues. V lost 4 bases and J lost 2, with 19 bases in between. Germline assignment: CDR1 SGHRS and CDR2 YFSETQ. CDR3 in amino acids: CASSPGGRGIPYEQYF. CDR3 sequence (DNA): TGCGCCAGCAGCCCGGGCGGTAGGGGGATCCCCTACGAGCAGTACTTC.

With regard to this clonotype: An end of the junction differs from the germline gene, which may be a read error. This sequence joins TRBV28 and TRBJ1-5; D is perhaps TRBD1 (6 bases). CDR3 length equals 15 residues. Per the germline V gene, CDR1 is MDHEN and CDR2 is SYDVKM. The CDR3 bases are TGTGCCAGCAGGCCACAGGGTTGGGGCAATCAGCTCCAGCATTTT. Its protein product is CASRPQGWGNQLQHF.

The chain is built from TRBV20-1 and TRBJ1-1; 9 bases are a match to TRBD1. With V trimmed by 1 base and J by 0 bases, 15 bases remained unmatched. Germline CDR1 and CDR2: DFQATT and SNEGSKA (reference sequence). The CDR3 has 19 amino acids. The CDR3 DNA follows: TGCAGTGCTAGAGGGGTAAAGCAGCGTCGGGACAGGGTGAACACTGAAGCTTTCTTT. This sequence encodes CSARGVKQRRDRVNTEAFF.

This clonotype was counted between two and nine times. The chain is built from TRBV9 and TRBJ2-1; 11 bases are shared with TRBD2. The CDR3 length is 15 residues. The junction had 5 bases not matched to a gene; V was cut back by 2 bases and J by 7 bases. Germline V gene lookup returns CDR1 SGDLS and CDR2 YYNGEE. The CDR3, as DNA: TGTGCCAGCAGCGTGGGACTAGCGGACCGTAATGAGCAGTTCTTC. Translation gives CASSVGLADRNEQFF. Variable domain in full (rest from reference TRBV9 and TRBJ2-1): DSGVTQTPKHLITATGQRVTLRCSPRSGDLSVYWYQQSLDQGLQFLIQYYNGEERAKGNILERFSAQQFPDLHSELNLSSLELGDSALYFCASSVGLADRNEQFFGPGTRLTVL.

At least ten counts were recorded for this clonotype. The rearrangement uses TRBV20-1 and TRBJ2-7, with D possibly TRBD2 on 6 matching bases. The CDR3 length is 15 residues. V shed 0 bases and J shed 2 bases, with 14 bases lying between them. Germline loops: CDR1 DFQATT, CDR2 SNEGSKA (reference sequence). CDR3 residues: CSARDKTRGAYEQYF. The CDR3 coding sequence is TGCAGTGCTAGAGATAAGACTAGAGGGGCCTACGAGCAGTACTTC.

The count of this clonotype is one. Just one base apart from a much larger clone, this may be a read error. CDR3 nucleotides: TGCAGCGTAGCGGGACAGGGGTTGTACGAGCAGTACTTC. Residues: CSVAGQGLYEQYF. The chain links TRBV29-1 to TRBJ2-7, with TRBD1 identical over 10 bases. In germline, CDR1 is SQVTM, CDR2 ANQGSEA. This CDR3 comprises 13 residues. Unmatched junction bases numbered 6, after V lost 6 bases and J lost 4 bases.

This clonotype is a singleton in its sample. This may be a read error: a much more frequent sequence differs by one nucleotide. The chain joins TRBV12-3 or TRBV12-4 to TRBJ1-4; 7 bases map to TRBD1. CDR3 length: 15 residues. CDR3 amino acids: CASSYLGQLNEKLLF. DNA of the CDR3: TGTGCCAGCAGTTACCTGGGACAGCTTAATGAAAAACTGCTTTTT.

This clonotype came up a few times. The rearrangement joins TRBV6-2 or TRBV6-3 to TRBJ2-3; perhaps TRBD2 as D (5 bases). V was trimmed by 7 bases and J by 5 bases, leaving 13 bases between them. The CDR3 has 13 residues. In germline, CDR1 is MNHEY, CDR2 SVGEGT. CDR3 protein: CASTPSGVDTQYF. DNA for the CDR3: TGTGCCAGCACCCCATCCGGGGTAGATACGCAGTATTTT.

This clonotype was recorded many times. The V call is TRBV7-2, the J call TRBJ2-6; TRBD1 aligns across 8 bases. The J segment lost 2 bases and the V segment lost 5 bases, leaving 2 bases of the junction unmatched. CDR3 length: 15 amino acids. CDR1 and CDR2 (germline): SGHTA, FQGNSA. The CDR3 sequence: CASSDRGPGANVLTF. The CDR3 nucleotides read TGTGCCAGCAGCGACAGGGGTCCTGGGGCCAACGTCCTGACTTTC.